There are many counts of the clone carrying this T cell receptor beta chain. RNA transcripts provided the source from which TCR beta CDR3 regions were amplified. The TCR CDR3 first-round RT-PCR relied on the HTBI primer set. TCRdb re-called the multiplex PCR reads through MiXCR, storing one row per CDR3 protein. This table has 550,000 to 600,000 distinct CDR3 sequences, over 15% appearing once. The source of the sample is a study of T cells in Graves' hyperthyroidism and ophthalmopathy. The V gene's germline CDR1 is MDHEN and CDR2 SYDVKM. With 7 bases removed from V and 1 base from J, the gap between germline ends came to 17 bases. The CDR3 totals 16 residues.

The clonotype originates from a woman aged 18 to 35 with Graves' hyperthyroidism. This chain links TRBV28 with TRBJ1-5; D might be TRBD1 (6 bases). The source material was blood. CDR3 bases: TGTGCCAGCAACCTAGGATGGGGGGGCAGCAATCAGCCCCAGCATTTT. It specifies CASNLGWGGSNQPQHF.